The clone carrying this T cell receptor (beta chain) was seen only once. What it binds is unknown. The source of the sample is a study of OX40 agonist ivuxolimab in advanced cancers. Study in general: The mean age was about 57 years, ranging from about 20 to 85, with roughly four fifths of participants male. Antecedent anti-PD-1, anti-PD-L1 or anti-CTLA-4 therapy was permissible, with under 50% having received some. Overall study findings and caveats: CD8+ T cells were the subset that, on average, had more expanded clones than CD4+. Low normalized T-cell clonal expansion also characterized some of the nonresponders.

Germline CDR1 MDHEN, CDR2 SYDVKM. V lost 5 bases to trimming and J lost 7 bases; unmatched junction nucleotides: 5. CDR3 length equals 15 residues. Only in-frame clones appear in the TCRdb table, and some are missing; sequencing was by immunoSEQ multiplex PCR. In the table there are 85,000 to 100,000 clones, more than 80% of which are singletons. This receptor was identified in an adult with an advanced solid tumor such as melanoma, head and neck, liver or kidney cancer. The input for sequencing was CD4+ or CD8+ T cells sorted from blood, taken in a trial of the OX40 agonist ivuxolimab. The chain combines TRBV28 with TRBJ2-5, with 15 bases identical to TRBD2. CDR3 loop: CASSTGTSGRRTQYF. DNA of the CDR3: TGTGCCAGCAGTACCGGGACTAGCGGGAGGAGGACCCAGTACTTC. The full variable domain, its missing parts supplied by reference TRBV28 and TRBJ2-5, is DVKVTQSSRYLVKRTGEKVFLECVQDMDHENMFWYRQDPGLGLRLIYFSYDVKMKEKGDIPEGYSVSREKKERFSLILESASTNQTSMYLCASSTGTSGRRTQYFGPGTRLLVL.